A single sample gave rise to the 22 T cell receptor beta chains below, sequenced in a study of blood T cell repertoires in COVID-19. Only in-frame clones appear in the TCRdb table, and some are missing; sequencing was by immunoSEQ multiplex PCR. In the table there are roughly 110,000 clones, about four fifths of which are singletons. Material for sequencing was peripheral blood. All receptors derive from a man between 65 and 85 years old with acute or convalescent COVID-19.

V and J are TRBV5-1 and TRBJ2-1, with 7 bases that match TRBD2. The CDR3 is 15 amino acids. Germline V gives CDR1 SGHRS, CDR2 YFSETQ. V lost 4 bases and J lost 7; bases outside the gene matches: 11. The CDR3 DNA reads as TGCGCCAGCAGCCTCAAATTAGTTAGCGGGAATGAGCAGTTCTTC. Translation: CASSLKLVSGNEQFF. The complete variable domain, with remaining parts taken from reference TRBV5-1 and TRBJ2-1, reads KAGVTQTPRYLIKTRGQQVTLSCSPISGHRSVSWYQQTPGQGLQFLFEYFSETQRNKGNFPGRFSGRQFSNSRSEMNVSTLELGDSALYLCASSLKLVSGNEQFFGPGTRLTVL.

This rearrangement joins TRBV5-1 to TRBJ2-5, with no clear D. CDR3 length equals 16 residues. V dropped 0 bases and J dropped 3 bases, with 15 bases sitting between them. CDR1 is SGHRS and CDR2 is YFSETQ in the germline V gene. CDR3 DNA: TGCGCCAGCAGCTTGGCCAGAACGGTAGCCGAAGAGACCCAGTACTTC. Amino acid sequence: CASSLARTVAEETQYF.

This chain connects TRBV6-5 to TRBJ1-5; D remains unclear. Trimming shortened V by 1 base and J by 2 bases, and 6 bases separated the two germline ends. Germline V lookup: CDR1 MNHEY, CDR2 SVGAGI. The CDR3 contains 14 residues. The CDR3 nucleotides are TGTGCCAGCAGTTACTTGGGCCGCAATCAGCCCCAGCATTTT. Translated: CASSYLGRNQPQHF.

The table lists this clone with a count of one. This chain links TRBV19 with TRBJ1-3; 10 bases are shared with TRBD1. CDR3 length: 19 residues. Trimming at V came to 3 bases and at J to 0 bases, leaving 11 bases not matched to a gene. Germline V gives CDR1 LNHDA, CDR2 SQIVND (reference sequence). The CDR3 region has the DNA TGTGCCAGTAGTATTGGGGACAGGGGATACGGACTCTCTGGAAACACCATATATTTT. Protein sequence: CASSIGDRGYGLSGNTIYF.

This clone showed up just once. CDR3 nucleotide sequence: TGTGCCAGCAGTTTGGGACAGGGGAACACTGAAGCTTTCTTT. Translated: CASSLGQGNTEAFF. The rearrangement joins TRBV6-5 to TRBJ1-1; TRBD1 matches 9 bases. V lost 4 bases to trimming and J lost 1 base; unmatched junction nucleotides: 1. The CDR3 runs to 14 residues. Germline V lookup: CDR1 MNHEY, CDR2 SVGAGI.

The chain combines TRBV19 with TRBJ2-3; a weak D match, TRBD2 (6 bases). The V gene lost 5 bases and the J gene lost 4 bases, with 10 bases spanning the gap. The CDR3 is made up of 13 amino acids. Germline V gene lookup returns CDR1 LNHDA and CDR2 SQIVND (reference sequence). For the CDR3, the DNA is TGTGCCAGTAGTGCGACTAGATCAGATACGCAGTATTTT. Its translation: CASSATRSDTQYF.

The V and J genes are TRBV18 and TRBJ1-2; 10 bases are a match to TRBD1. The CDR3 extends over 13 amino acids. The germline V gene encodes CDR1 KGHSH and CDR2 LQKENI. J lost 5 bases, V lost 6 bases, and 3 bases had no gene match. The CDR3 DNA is TGTGCCAGCTCCGGGACAGGGGCTTATGGCTACACCTTC. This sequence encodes CASSGTGAYGYTF.

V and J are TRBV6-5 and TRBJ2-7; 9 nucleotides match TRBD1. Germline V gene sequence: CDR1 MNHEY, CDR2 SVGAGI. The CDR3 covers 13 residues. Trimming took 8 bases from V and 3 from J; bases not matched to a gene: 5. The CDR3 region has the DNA TGTGCCAGCGAGAACAGGGGGCACTACGAGCAGTACTTC. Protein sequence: CASENRGHYEQYF.

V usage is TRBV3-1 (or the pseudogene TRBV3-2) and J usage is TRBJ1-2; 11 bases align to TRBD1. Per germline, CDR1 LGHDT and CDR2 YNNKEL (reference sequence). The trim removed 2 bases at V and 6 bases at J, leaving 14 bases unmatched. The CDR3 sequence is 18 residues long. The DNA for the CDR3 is TGTGCCAGCAGCCAAATCCAAGCCACGGACAGGGGGCGTGATGGCTACACCTTC. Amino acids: CASSQIQATDRGRDGYTF.

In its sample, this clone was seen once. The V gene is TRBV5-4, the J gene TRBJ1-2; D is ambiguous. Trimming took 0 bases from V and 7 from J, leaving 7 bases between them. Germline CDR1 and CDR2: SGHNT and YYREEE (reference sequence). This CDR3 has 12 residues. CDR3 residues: CASSLARLGYTF. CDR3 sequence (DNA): TGTGCCAGCAGCTTGGCCAGGCTTGGCTACACCTTC.

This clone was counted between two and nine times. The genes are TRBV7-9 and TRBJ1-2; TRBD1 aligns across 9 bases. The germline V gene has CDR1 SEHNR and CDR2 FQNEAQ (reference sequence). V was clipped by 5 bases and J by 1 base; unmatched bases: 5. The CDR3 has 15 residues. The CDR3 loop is CASSGRDRDNYGYTF. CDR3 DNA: TGTGCCAGCAGCGGTCGGGACAGGGATAACTATGGCTACACCTTC.

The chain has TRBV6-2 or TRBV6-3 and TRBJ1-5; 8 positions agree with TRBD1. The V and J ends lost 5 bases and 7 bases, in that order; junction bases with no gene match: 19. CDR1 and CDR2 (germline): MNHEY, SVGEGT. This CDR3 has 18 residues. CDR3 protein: CASSHLRGQGSVLQPQHF. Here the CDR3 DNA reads TGTGCCAGCAGTCACCTTCGCGGACAGGGATCTGTCTTACAGCCCCAGCATTTT.

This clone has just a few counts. The CDR3: CASSSAQGGNSPLHF. The CDR3 region has the DNA TGTGCCAGCAGTTCGGCACAGGGGGGTAATTCACCCCTCCACTTT. The V call is TRBV27, the J call TRBJ1-6; 8 bases are a match to TRBD1. CDR1 is MNHEY and CDR2 is SMNVEV in the germline V gene (reference sequence). The length of the CDR3 is 15 residues. V shed 4 bases and J 6 bases; nucleotides not matched to a gene: 5.

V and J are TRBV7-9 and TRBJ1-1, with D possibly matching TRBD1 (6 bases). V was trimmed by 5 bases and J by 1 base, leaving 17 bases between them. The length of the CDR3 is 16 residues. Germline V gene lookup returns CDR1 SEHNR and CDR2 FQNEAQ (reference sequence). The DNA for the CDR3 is TGTGCCAGCAGCCCTTCAGGGGACGGTGGGAACACTGAAGCTTTCTTT. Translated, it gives CASSPSGDGGNTEAFF.

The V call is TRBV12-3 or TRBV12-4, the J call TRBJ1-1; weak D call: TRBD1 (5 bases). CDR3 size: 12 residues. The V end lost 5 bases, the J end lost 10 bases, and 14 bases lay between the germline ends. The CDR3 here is CASSLRGRRAFF. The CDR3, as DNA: TGTGCCAGCAGTCTTCGGGGGAGGAGAGCTTTCTTT.

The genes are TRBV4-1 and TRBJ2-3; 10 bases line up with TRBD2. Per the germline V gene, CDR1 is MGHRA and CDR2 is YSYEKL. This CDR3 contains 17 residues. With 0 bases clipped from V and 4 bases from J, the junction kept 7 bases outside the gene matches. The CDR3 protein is CASSQDSPSGGADTQYF. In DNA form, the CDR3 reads TGCGCCAGCAGCCAAGATTCGCCTAGCGGGGGAGCAGATACGCAGTATTTT.

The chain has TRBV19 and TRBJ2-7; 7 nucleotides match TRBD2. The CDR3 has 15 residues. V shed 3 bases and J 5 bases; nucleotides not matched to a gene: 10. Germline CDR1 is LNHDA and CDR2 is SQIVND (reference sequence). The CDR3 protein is CASSIVGGIVDEQYF. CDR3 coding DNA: TGTGCCAGTAGTATTGTGGGGGGGATAGTCGACGAGCAGTACTTC.

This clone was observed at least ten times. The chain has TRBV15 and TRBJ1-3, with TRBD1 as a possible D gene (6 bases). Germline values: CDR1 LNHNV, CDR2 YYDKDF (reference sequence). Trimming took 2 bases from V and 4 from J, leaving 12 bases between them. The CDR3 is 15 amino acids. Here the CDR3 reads CATSRSSGAGNTIYF. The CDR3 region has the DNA TGTGCCACCAGCAGATCATCAGGGGCCGGAAACACCATATATTTT.

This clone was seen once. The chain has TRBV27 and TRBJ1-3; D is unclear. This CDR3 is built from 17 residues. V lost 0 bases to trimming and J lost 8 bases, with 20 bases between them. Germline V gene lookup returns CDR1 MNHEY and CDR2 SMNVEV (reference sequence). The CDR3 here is CASSLSRRPPEEDTIYF. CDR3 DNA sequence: TGTGCCAGCAGTTTATCGAGGCGGCCGCCCGAGGAAGACACCATATATTTT.

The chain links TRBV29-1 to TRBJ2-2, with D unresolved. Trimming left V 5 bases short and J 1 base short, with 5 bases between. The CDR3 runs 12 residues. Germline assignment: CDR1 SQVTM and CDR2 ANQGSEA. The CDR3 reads CSVRGNTGELFF. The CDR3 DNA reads TGCAGCGTTCGAGGGAACACCGGGGAGCTGTTTTTT.

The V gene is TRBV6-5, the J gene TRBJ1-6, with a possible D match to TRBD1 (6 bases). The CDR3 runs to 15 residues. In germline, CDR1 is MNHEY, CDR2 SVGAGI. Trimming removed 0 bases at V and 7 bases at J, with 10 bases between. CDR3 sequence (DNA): TGTGCCAGCAGTTACTCTGTTCAGGGGAATTCACCCCTCCACTTT. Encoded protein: CASSYSVQGNSPLHF.

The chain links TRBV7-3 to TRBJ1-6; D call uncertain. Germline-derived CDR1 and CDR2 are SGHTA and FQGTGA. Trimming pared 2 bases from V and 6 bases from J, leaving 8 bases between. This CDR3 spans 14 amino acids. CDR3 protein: CASSLGSLNSPLHF. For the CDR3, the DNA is TGTGCCAGCAGCTTAGGCAGTCTTAATTCACCCCTCCACTTT.